This T cell receptor (beta chain) was captured by sequencing in a study of a mutant IDH1 vaccine in newly diagnosed glioma. On the study more broadly: Vaccine administration was initiated 4-6 weeks following radiotherapy alone, or with temozolomide cycles.

Clones were read by immunoSEQ multiplex PCR, and TCRdb kept only the in-frame ones, dropping some. The sample holds some 40,000 clones, about four fifths seen once. Comments on this clone: Its antigen is undetermined.

Time point: week 11, during vaccination. Topical imiquimod was applied with each vaccine dose, which held 300 ug of mutant IDH1 20-mer peptide. Deletions cut 6 bases from V and 2 bases from J, with 17 bases between. This CDR3 is 15 amino acids long. The V gene's germline CDR1 is SGHVS and CDR2 FQNEAQ. This rearrangement joins TRBV7-8 to TRBJ2-7; D unclear. The source material was peripheral blood mononuclear cells (PBMCs), sampled from a glioma patient whose treatment included an IDH1 peptide vaccine. The clonotype comes from a woman in her 30s with glioma. Some clones in this sample may be carry-over from other donors' samples. The CDR3 sequence: CASSLRSRWAYEQYF. The CDR3 DNA reads as TGTGCCAGCAGTCTAAGGTCTAGATGGGCCTACGAGCAGTACTTC.